This T cell receptor beta chain was retrieved from a study of T cell changes during pregnancy in multiple sclerosis. Clones were sequenced by immunoSEQ multiplex PCR, and TCRdb holds only the in-frame ones, with some missing. The sample lists over 50,000 clones, around 93% occurring once. This receptor was obtained from a female donor with multiple sclerosis, enrolled in a pregnancy study. The specimen was CD4+ T cells from peripheral blood mononuclear cells, collected after pregnancy.

In DNA form, the CDR3 reads TGTGCCAGCTCACCATACACGACAGGGACTAGCTCCTACAATGAGCAGTTCTTC. Encoded protein: CASSPYTTGTSSYNEQFF. V and J are TRBV18 and TRBJ2-1, with a tentative D call TRBD2 (8 bases). The CDR3 runs 18 residues. Trimming removed 2 bases at V and 0 bases at J, with 17 bases between. The V gene's germline CDR1 is KGHSH and CDR2 LQKENI.